These 25 T cell receptor beta chains share one sample of origin, sequenced in a study of blood T cells in healthy people across ages. It was with a sample-barcoded 5' primer and a J-beta primer mix that a second PCR of roughly 7 to 12 cycles was run. TCRdb ran MiXCR on the 5' RACE reads and lists one entry per CDR3 protein. The sample has about 640,000 distinct CDR3 sequences, 58% seen once; the top ten hold approximately 37%. The sample taken for sequencing was blood. The receptors here all came from a man aged 55 to 70 in good health.

The V gene is TRBV29-1, the J gene TRBJ2-1; D might be TRBD1 (5 bases). V was shortened by 5 bases and J by 4 bases, with 12 bases between the two germline ends. The CDR3 loop spans 13 amino acids. Per the germline V gene, CDR1 is SQVTM and CDR2 is ANQGSEA. The CDR3 loop is CSVKTTAYNEQFF. CDR3 nucleotide sequence: TGCAGCGTTAAGACGACAGCTTACAATGAGCAGTTCTTC.

This clonotype was counted ten times or more. The chain is built from TRBV5-1 and TRBJ1-1; D remains ambiguous. The CDR3 has 14 residues. V was cut by 0 bases and J by 8 bases, with 14 bases left in between. Germline V CDR1 and CDR2: SGHRS, YFSETQ. CDR3 sequence reads: CASSLEGPRVEAFF. The CDR3 nucleotides are TGCGCCAGCAGCTTGGAGGGCCCGCGGGTCGAAGCTTTCTTT.

The V call is TRBV10-2, the J call TRBJ2-1, with D uncertain. Trimming left V 0 bases short and J 5 bases short, with 8 bases between. The CDR3 sequence is 14 residues long. Germline CDR1 is WSHSY and CDR2 is SAAADI. The CDR3 spells CASSESLRNNEQFF. CDR3 nucleotide sequence: TGCGCCAGCAGTGAGTCTTTGCGGAACAATGAGCAGTTCTTC.

This clonotype was recorded at least ten times. The rearrangement joins TRBV7-8 to TRBJ2-7; maybe TRBD1 (6 bases). This CDR3 comprises 14 residues. V was shortened by 2 bases and J by 3 bases, with 11 bases between the two germline ends. CDR1 SGHVS and CDR2 FQNEAQ come from the germline V gene. Written as DNA, the CDR3 is TGTGCCAGCAGCTTAAACCGGGACAACTACGAGCAGTACTTC. Translating it yields CASSLNRDNYEQYF.

The rearrangement joins TRBV6-1 to TRBJ2-5, with TRBD1 matching over 7 bases. Germline CDR1 MNHNS, CDR2 SASEGT. Losses at the gene ends were 2 bases for V and 3 bases for J; bases not matched to a gene: 6. CDR3 size: 15 residues. The CDR3 nucleotides read TGTGCCAGCAGTGAAACCCGCACAGGGGAAGAGACCCAGTACTTC. Protein: CASSETRTGEETQYF.

This clonotype was counted only a few times. The genes are TRBV28 and TRBJ2-4; 7 nucleotides agree with TRBD2. V was pared by 2 bases and J by 3 bases, with 4 bases of the junction left unmatched. Germline V gene sequence: CDR1 MDHEN, CDR2 SYDVKM. The CDR3 consists of 15 residues. Here the CDR3 reads CASSLGGGSKNIQYF. Here the CDR3 DNA reads TGTGCCAGCAGTTTAGGGGGGGGGAGCAAAAACATTCAGTACTTC. Together with reference TRBV28 and TRBJ2-4, the CDR3 gives the full variable domain: DVKVTQSSRYLVKRTGEKVFLECVQDMDHENMFWYRQDPGLGLRLIYFSYDVKMKEKGDIPEGYSVSREKKERFSLILESASTNQTSMYLCASSLGGGSKNIQYFGAGTRLSVL.

On this clonotype: Sequence at one end of the junction differs from germline and may be a read error. The chain carries TRBV7-2 and TRBJ2-3; the match to TRBD2 covers 8 bases. Germline V gives CDR1 SGHTA, CDR2 FQGNSA. This CDR3 spans 14 amino acids. The CDR3 here is CASSIAGRSDTQYF. CDR3 coding DNA: TGTGCCAGCAGCATAGCGGGGAGGTCAGATACGCAGTATTTT.

This chain links TRBV4-1 with TRBJ2-7; possible D gene TRBD1, 6 bases. CDR3 length: 16 residues. In germline, CDR1 is MGHRA, CDR2 YSYEKL. The V and J ends lost 0 bases and 1 base respectively, with 13 bases between them. The CDR3 DNA is TGCGCCAGCAGCCAAGAAACAGGGTGGGATTCCTACGAGCAGTACTTC. Residues: CASSQETGWDSYEQYF.

This chain uses TRBV10-3 with TRBJ2-6, with D unclear. V was cut by 10 bases and J by 0 bases, with 19 bases left in between. This CDR3 spans 17 amino acids. CDR1 and CDR2 from the germline V gene are ENHRY and SYGVKD. CDR3 residues: CATAPSLQDSGANVLTF. In DNA form, the CDR3 reads TGTGCCACCGCACCCTCCCTTCAGGACTCTGGGGCCAACGTCCTGACTTTC.

Only a few counts were recorded for this clonotype. A much larger clone sits a single nucleotide away, making a read error possible. The chain carries TRBV13 and TRBJ1-1; D is undetermined. The CDR3 extends over 15 amino acids. V was pared by 1 base and J by 2 bases, with 11 bases between. Germline values: CDR1 PRHDT, CDR2 FYEKMQ (reference sequence). This chain's CDR3 is CASSLVRGLNTEAFF. The CDR3 nucleotides read TGTGCCAGCAGCTTAGTACGCGGACTCAACACTGAAGCTTTCTTT.

At least ten counts were recorded for this clonotype. The chain uses TRBV28 and TRBJ2-3; 9 bases match TRBD1. The CDR3 consists of 14 residues. With 5 bases clipped from V and 6 bases from J, the junction kept 6 bases outside the gene matches. Germline V gives CDR1 MDHEN, CDR2 SYDVKM. The CDR3 loop reads CASSVDRGRDTQYF. The CDR3 DNA reads TGTGCCAGCAGTGTGGACAGGGGTCGGGATACGCAGTATTTT.

This clonotype has just a few counts. This chain uses TRBV7-2 with TRBJ2-7; D remains ambiguous. This CDR3 contains 12 residues. The V end was cut by 5 bases, the J end by 3 bases, with 8 bases between. Germline V gives CDR1 SGHTA, CDR2 FQGNSA. For the CDR3, the DNA is TGTGCCAGCAGCCCACTTCTCTACGAGCAGTACTTC. It specifies CASSPLLYEQYF.

The CDR3 spells CASSQEGVSGTQYF. The CDR3 DNA follows: TGTGCCAGCAGCCAAGAGGGGGTCTCGGGGACCCAGTACTTC. The rearrangement links TRBV4-2 to TRBJ2-5; TRBD1 or TRBD2 may be the D gene (5 bases each). Per germline, CDR1 LGHNA and CDR2 YNFKEQ. Trimming removed 0 bases at V and 7 bases at J, with 12 bases between. The CDR3 contains 14 residues.

The chain employs TRBV6-2 or TRBV6-3 and TRBJ2-7; no reliable D call. The germline gives CDR1 MNHEY, CDR2 SVGEGT. The ends were cut back, 6 bases at V and 2 bases at J, with 11 bases in the middle. The CDR3 has 13 amino acids. The CDR3: CASSRTVTYEQYF. CDR3 DNA sequence: TGTGCCAGCAGCCGGACCGTAACCTACGAGCAGTACTTC.

The J gene is TRBJ2-1, the V gene TRBV7-9; D unclear. CDR3 length: 13 amino acids. Trimming removed 6 bases from V and 8 bases from J, with 14 bases in between. Germline V CDR1 and CDR2: SEHNR, FQNEAQ (reference sequence). The CDR3 is CASRPNKIHEQFF. In DNA, the CDR3 is TGTGCCAGCAGACCCAACAAAATCCATGAGCAGTTCTTC.

This clonotype showed up many times. The J gene is TRBJ2-5, the V gene TRBV5-1; D might be TRBD1 (6 bases). The germline V and J ends were trimmed by 5 bases and 1 base, with 12 bases remaining between them. Germline values: CDR1 SGHRS, CDR2 YFSETQ. This CDR3 has 14 residues. The CDR3 protein is CASSTGTSQETQYF. The CDR3 nucleotides read TGCGCCAGCAGTACCGGGACAAGCCAAGAGACCCAGTACTTC.

This clonotype was seen only a few times. CDR3 nucleotide sequence: TGTGCCAGCAGCCCCCCCTGGGGCTCCTACGAGCAGTACTTC. Amino acids: CASSPPWGSYEQYF. The J gene is TRBJ2-7, the V gene TRBV14; no definite D call. This CDR3 has 14 amino acids. V lost 4 bases to trimming and J lost 0 bases, with 10 bases between them. Germline loops: CDR1 SGHDN, CDR2 FVKESK.

This clonotype came up a few times. The V call is TRBV28, the J call TRBJ2-3; D is perhaps TRBD1 or TRBD2 (5 bases each). Trimming pared 3 bases from V and 7 bases from J, leaving 8 bases between. Germline values: CDR1 MDHEN, CDR2 SYDVKM. The length of the CDR3 is 12 residues. DNA for the CDR3: TGTGCCAGCAGTTTCGAGGGGCATACGCAGTATTTT. The encoded protein is CASSFEGHTQYF.

This clonotype was recorded a few times. The rearrangement joins TRBV5-1 to TRBJ1-4, with D maybe TRBD1 (5 bases). Germline CDR1 SGHRS, CDR2 YFSETQ. The CDR3 sequence is 14 residues long. V was trimmed by 0 bases and J by 2 bases, leaving 5 bases between them. CDR3 nucleotides: TGCGCCAGCAGCTTGGCAGGGACTAATGAAAAACTGTTTTTT. This codes for CASSLAGTNEKLFF.

The chain uses TRBV30 and TRBJ1-6; 7 bases agree with TRBD1. CDR1 GTSNPN and CDR2 SVGIG come from the germline V gene (reference sequence). Trimming cost V 6 bases and J 5 bases; bases outside gene matches: 7. The CDR3 runs to 14 residues. The CDR3 sequence: CACHATGDNSPLHF. The CDR3 nucleotides read TGTGCCTGCCACGCCACAGGGGATAATTCACCCCTCCACTTT.

In the case of this clonotype: A read error may account for a junction end that differs from germline. The V call is TRBV28, the J call TRBJ1-2; D remains ambiguous. CDR1 is MDHEN, CDR2 SYDVKM, per germline. The CDR3 spans 14 residues. The CDR3 bases are TGTGCCAGTAGTTCCGCAATGGGTAACTATGGCTACACCTTC. It specifies CASSSAMGNYGYTF.

The genes are TRBV18 and TRBJ2-5, with TRBD2 matching over 8 bases. Germline CDR1 reads KGHSH; CDR2 reads LQKENI. V lost 3 bases to trimming and J lost 2 bases; unmatched junction nucleotides: 8. This CDR3 has 16 amino acids. Here the CDR3 DNA reads TGTGCCAGCTCACCCTCAGCGGGGGACCCACAAGAGACCCAGTACTTC. Residues: CASSPSAGDPQETQYF.

V gene TRBV28 combines with J gene TRBJ2-1; TRBD2 matches at 12 bases. CDR3 length: 15 residues. In germline, CDR1 is MDHEN, CDR2 SYDVKM. After removal of 6 bases from V and 7 bases from J, the junction contained 7 bases not matched to a gene. The CDR3 spells CASSPTSGGTNEQFF. CDR3 DNA: TGTGCCAGCAGCCCTACTAGCGGGGGGACTAATGAGCAGTTCTTC.

This clonotype was seen at least ten times. The V call is TRBV5-5, the J call TRBJ2-5; 7 bases line up with TRBD1. Germline loops: CDR1 SGHKS, CDR2 YYEKEE (reference sequence). Germline trimming cut 4 bases from V and 0 bases from J; bases unmatched to any gene: 6. CDR3 length equals 15 residues. The CDR3 nucleotides read TGTGCCAGCAGCCCGGACAGGCGCTACCAAGAGACCCAGTACTTC. This sequence encodes CASSPDRRYQETQYF.

On this clonotype itself: Germline and junction disagree at one end, which may indicate a read error. The chain has TRBV14 and TRBJ2-1, with 7 bases aligning to TRBD2. This CDR3 has 15 amino acids. Germline assignment: CDR1 SGHDN and CDR2 FVKESK. Here the CDR3 DNA reads TGTGCCAGCAGCCAGTTGACGGCGCGGGGGAATGGGCAGTTCTTC. It yields the protein CASSQLTARGNGQFF.